This passage covers 6 T cell receptor beta chains from one sample sequenced in a study of a mutant IDH1 vaccine in newly diagnosed glioma. These receptors' antigens are unknown. Sequencing was performed with immunoSEQ multiplex PCR; in TCRdb, only in-frame clones are kept and a portion is missing. Here the sample spans just over 60,000 clones, over 80% being singletons. Time point in this sample: week 47, end of study. The vaccine gave 300 ug of a 20-mer mutant IDH1 peptide subcutaneously per dose. Here the sequenced sample was PBMCs, taken from a glioma patient whose treatment included an IDH1 peptide vaccine. These TCRs come from a man younger than 40 with glioma.

The J gene is TRBJ2-1, the V gene TRBV2; no clear D gene. With 5 bases removed from V and 6 bases from J, the gap between germline ends came to 5 bases. CDR1 and CDR2 (germline): SNHLY, FYNNEI. This CDR3 spans 11 amino acids. CDR3 nucleotide sequence: TGTGCCAGCAGTTATCCCAATGAGCAGTTCTTC. Amino acid sequence: CASSYPNEQFF.

The chain is built from TRBV4-1 and TRBJ2-1; 8 nucleotides agree with TRBD1. Germline V gene sequence: CDR1 MGHRA, CDR2 YSYEKL. V was clipped by 3 bases and J by 0 bases; unmatched bases: 7. The CDR3 spans 17 residues. CDR3 amino acids: CASSHHFTGGSYNEQFF. CDR3 in DNA: TGCGCCAGCAGCCACCACTTCACAGGGGGCTCCTACAATGAGCAGTTCTTC.

This sequence joins TRBV27 and TRBJ1-5; D gene uncertain. Trimming shortened V by 0 bases and J by 5 bases, and 8 bases separated the two germline ends. CDR1 MNHEY and CDR2 SMNVEV come from the germline V gene (reference sequence). The CDR3 consists of 14 residues. As DNA, the CDR3 is TGTGCCAGCAGTTTATCTCTCTTGGATCAGCCCCAGCATTTT. Its protein product is CASSLSLLDQPQHF.

The table lists this clone with a few counts. The chain combines TRBV19 with TRBJ1-1; 9 nucleotides match TRBD1. CDR1 and CDR2 from the germline V gene are LNHDA and SQIVND (reference sequence). The CDR3 is made up of 12 amino acids. Losses at the gene ends were 8 bases for V and 6 bases for J; bases not matched to a gene: 4. CDR3: CASLQGAAEAFF. CDR3 bases: TGTGCCAGTCTACAGGGGGCTGCTGAAGCTTTCTTT.

The chain links TRBV4-2 to TRBJ2-5; D might be TRBD2 (7 bases). The tail of the sequence fits TRBJ2-7 better, so the J call may be wrong. CDR1 and CDR2 from the germline V gene are LGHNA and YNFKEQ. The CDR3 runs 15 residues. CDR3 loop: CASSGARGQTYEQYF. The CDR3 region has the DNA TGTGCCAGCAGTGGGGCGCGGGGGCAAACCTACGAGCAGTACTTC.

This sequence joins TRBV5-1 and TRBJ2-3, with D uncertain. V dropped 1 base and J dropped 3 bases, with 9 bases sitting between them. CDR1 is SGHRS, CDR2 YFSETQ, per germline. The CDR3 covers 14 residues. CDR3 nucleotide sequence: TGCGCCAGCAGCTTGACCTTACTAACAGATACGCAGTATTTT. As protein: CASSLTLLTDTQYF.